This TCR beta chain was recorded in a study of blood T cell repertoires in COVID-19. Overall study: The origin of the acute and convalescent COVID-19 samples was the United States, Italy and Spain.

Participants had their cohort set by participant-reported clinical history. Using immunoSEQ multiplex PCR, the repertoire was profiled, and TCRdb retains in-frame clones only, with some absent. The sample holds approximately 240,000 clones, about 90% seen once. The CDR3 runs to 17 residues. J was trimmed by 1 base and V by 2 bases; bases with no gene match: 6. Per the germline V gene, CDR1 is MGHDK and CDR2 is SYGVNS. Specimen: PBMCs or T cells enriched from blood (not recorded which). The V call is TRBV25-1, the J call TRBJ2-1; TRBD2 matches 9 bases. The TCR originated in a woman aged 30 to 39 with acute COVID-19. CDR3 amino acids: CASSEGGLARSYNEQFF. The CDR3 coding sequence is TGTGCCAGCAGTGAAGGAGGACTAGCGAGATCCTACAATGAGCAGTTCTTC. The variable domain in full, completed from reference TRBV25-1 and TRBJ2-1, reads EADIYQTPRYLVIGTGKKITLECSQTMGHDKMYWYQQDPGMELHLIHYSYGVNSTEKGDLSSESTVSRIRTEHFPLTLESARPSHTSQYLCASSEGGLARSYNEQFFGPGTRLTVL.